The rows below give T cell receptor beta chains drawn from one sample of a study of T cells in Graves' hyperthyroidism and ophthalmopathy. TCRdb passed the multiplex PCR reads through MiXCR, listing each CDR3 protein once. Among about 600,000 distinct CDR3 sequences listed, 15% to 20% were seen once. The sequenced material came from blood. Receptor source: a woman between 40 and 50 years old with Graves' ophthalmopathy. Each CDR3 is given with its conserved first and last residue. The D gene is left open where the match is weak. Clone size is shown for a subset of rows, as once, few, many or a class of expanded clone.

d_gene	abundance	v_gene	j_gene	CDR3nt	CDR3aa
.	many	TRBV2	TRBJ1-5	TGTGCCAGCAGTGACCAACACAAACAGCCCCAGCATTTT	CASSDQHKQPQHF
.	few	TRBV28	TRBJ2-3	TGTGCCAGCAGTTTATTTCAGGGAGGCACAGATACGCAGTATTTT	CASSLFQGGTDTQYF
.	few	TRBV19	TRBJ1-5	TGTGCCAGTAGTCCGGGCCTCCGTCAGCCCCAGCATTTT	CASSPGLRQPQHF
TRBD1	.	TRBV19	TRBJ2-5	TGTGCCAGTAGTACCTCGACAGGGAAGACCCAGTACTTC	CASSTSTGKTQYF
TRBD2	.	TRBV19	TRBJ2-5	TGTGCCAGTAGTATAGGACTAGCGCCTGAGACCCAGTACTTC	CASSIGLAPETQYF
.	.	TRBV6-2/TRBV6-3	TRBJ1-2	TGTGCCAGCAGTTACTCGGGATATGGCTACACCTTC	CASSYSGYGYTF
.	.	TRBV6-4	TRBJ1-1	TGTGCCAGCAGAATAATGGACGGGGGAGACACTGAAGCTTTCTTT	CASRIMDGGDTEAFF
.	.	TRBV15	TRBJ2-1	TGTGCCACCAGCAGAGATGGCGCGGGATACAATGAGCAGTTCTTC	CATSRDGAGYNEQFF
TRBD1	many	TRBV7-9	TRBJ1-1	TGTGCCAGCAGCAAACAGGGGGCGCTGAACACTGAAGCTTTCTTT	CASSKQGALNTEAFF
TRBD2	.	TRBV4-2	TRBJ2-1	TGTGCCAGCAGCCAAGTGTCCGGGGGGACCCCCTATGAGCAGTTCTTC	CASSQVSGGTPYEQFF
.	many	TRBV3-1	TRBJ2-7	TGTGCCAGCAGTCCTAACAGGCTGAGCTACGAGCAGTACTTC	CASSPNRLSYEQYF
.	.	TRBV7-2	TRBJ2-7	TGTGCCAGCAGCTTAGAAAGGTATGGATACGAGCAGTACTTC	CASSLERYGYEQYF
TRBD1	many	TRBV11-2	TRBJ2-3	TGTGCCAGCAGCAGGACAGGGTTAACGGATACGCAGTATTTT	CASSRTGLTDTQYF
.	few	TRBV20-1	TRBJ2-3	TGCAGTGCTAGGCGGGTTGACAAAGGCCTCAGCACAGATACGCAGTATTTT	CSARRVDKGLSTDTQYF
TRBD2	many	TRBV4-1	TRBJ2-7	TGCGCCAGCAGCCCCCTTCTAGCGGGAGGCCCAACGTGGGAGCAGTACTTC	CASSPLLAGGPTWEQYF
TRBD2	many	TRBV2	TRBJ2-7	TGTGCCAGCAGTGAATCGTCTAACGTCGCGGGGGTAACAGCGGTCGAGCAGTACTTC	CASSESSNVAGVTAVEQYF
TRBD1	many	TRBV28	TRBJ2-7	TGTGCCAGCAGGACCGGACAGGGCATATACGAGCAGTACTTC	CASRTGQGIYEQYF
TRBD1	many	TRBV7-9	TRBJ2-7	TGTGCCAGCAGCTTATGGGACAGTGGTGAGCAGTACTTC	CASSLWDSGEQYF
.	.	TRBV6-1	TRBJ2-3	TGTGCCAGCAGCCACCCAAAAGCGGGACAGAAGTATTTT	CASSHPKAGQKYF
TRBD1	many	TRBV2	TRBJ2-3	TGTGCCAGCAGAGACAGGGGGCATGGCACAGATACGCAGTATTTT	CASRDRGHGTDTQYF
.	few	TRBV19	TRBJ2-5	TGTGCCAGTAGTACCATGGTTCTGGAGACCCAGTACTTC	CASSTMVLETQYF
.	.	TRBV4-1	TRBJ1-2	TGCGCCAGCAGCCTGTTGTATGGGGTCCCCCTCGATGGCTACACCTTC	CASSLLYGVPLDGYTF
TRBD2	.	TRBV11-3	TRBJ2-1	TGTGCCAGCAGCCACCCCAGACTAGCGGGTGCTGGGGATGAGCAGTTCTTC	CASSHPRLAGAGDEQFF
TRBD2	many	TRBV20-1	TRBJ2-5	TGCAGTGCTAACCCGGGACTAGGAGGCGGGAGAGAGACCCAGTACTTC	CSANPGLGGGRETQYF
TRBD2	few	TRBV19	TRBJ2-1	TGTGCCAGTAGTAGCGGGAGGGCCACCCACAATGAGCAGTTCTTC	CASSSGRATHNEQFF
.	many	TRBV27	TRBJ2-1	TGTGCCAGCAGTAAACAGGTTACTCTAGAGCAGTTCTTC	CASSKQVTLEQFF
.	many	TRBV2	TRBJ2-3	TGTGCCAGCAGCAGCCCTAGCACAGATACGCAGTATTTT	CASSSPSTDTQYF
.	.	TRBV2	TRBJ2-2	TGTGCCAGCAGTACCACAGGGACCGGGGAGCTGTTTTTT	CASSTTGTGELFF
TRBD2	few	TRBV20-1	TRBJ2-5	TGCAGTGCTAGTCAAAACCTACTAGCGGGGGTGGAGACCCAGTACTTC	CSASQNLLAGVETQYF
.	.	TRBV19	TRBJ2-2	TGTGCCAGTAAAGACAGTCCCACCGGGGAGCTGTTTTTT	CASKDSPTGELFF
.	.	TRBV5-1	TRBJ1-2	TGCGCCAGCAGCTTGGAGGAACAGGGAGAGCGTGGCTACACCTTC	CASSLEEQGERGYTF
.	.	TRBV20-1	TRBJ2-6	TGCAGTGCTGGCAAGGGCTCTGGGGCCAACGTCCTGACTTTC	CSAGKGSGANVLTF
.	.	TRBV27	TRBJ2-2	TGTGCCAGCAGTTTATCGGTAGGGCCCGGGGAGCTGTTTTTT	CASSLSVGPGELFF
TRBD1	.	TRBV7-6	TRBJ1-1	TGTGCCAGCAGCGCGACAGGGAGGAACACTGAAGCTTTCTTT	CASSATGRNTEAFF
.	few	TRBV14	TRBJ2-5	TGTGCCAGCAACAACCGGGCCCGGGTCCTGGAAGAGACCCAGTACTTC	CASNNRARVLEETQYF
.	many	TRBV30	TRBJ2-7	TGTGCCTGGAGTGCCACGGGGAACGAGCAGTACTTC	CAWSATGNEQYF
TRBD2	few	TRBV7-2	TRBJ2-1	TGTGCCAGCAGCTTATTTGCGGGAGGGGGGAATGAGCAGTTCTTC	CASSLFAGGGNEQFF
.	many	TRBV12-3/TRBV12-4	TRBJ2-1	TGTGCCAGCAGTCCACAGGCGGGGCCCTCCTACAATGAGCAGTTCTTC	CASSPQAGPSYNEQFF
.	many	TRBV20-1	TRBJ2-1	TGCAGTGCTAGAGTGGGGTCGGGGGATGAGCAGTTCTTC	CSARVGSGDEQFF
TRBD1	many	TRBV28	TRBJ2-5	TGTGCCAGCAGTTTCGGTGGACAGGGTGACCAAGAGACCCAGTACTTC	CASSFGGQGDQETQYF
.	few	TRBV20-1	TRBJ2-7	TGCAGCGCCGGGTCCCACTACGAGCAGTACTTC	CSAGSHYEQYF
TRBD1	once	TRBV2	TRBJ2-7	TGTGCCAGCAGTGGGGACAGGGGGCACGAGCAGTACTTC	CASSGDRGHEQYF
TRBD2	.	TRBV11-2	TRBJ2-2	TGTGCCGGCAGCCGCCAGCCGGTGCGGGAGCCCCCCGGGGAGCTGTTTTTT	CAGSRQPVREPPGELFF